The entry that follows covers one T cell receptor (beta chain) sequence. These data are taken from a study of blood T cell repertoires in COVID-19. Study background: Samples taken during acute and convalescent COVID-19 were collected in the United States, Italy and Spain. In each case, the material was cDNA or gDNA derived from T cells, B-cell-depleted T cells, or PBMCs.

Clones were read by immunoSEQ multiplex PCR, and TCRdb kept only the in-frame ones, dropping some. In the table there are around 50,000 clones, more than 70% of which are singletons. This CDR3 region has 14 residues. Germline CDR1 and CDR2: LGHDT and YNNKEL (reference sequence). With 4 bases clipped from V and 0 bases from J, the junction kept 0 bases outside the gene matches. The sequenced material came from peripheral blood. The V call is TRBV3-1 (or the pseudogene TRBV3-2), the J call TRBJ2-1; 7 bases are a match to TRBD2. This clonotype was sampled from a middle-aged man with active COVID-19. CDR3 coding DNA: TGTGCCAGCAGCCGCGGGAGCTCCTACAATGAGCAGTTCTTC. Its translation is CASSRGSSYNEQFF.